This TCR beta chain was documented in a study of CD8 T cells in ankylosing spondylitis. Study outcomes and limitations: A number of the motif variants had already been described in reactive arthritis synovial fluid and blood. A TCR beta motif made of fewer than 10 highly homologous variants seemed typical of ankylosing spondylitis blood. Clones tied to disease were said to be significantly enriched in matched ankylosing spondylitis synovial fluid.

This clonotype was observed a few times. Its specificity is not known. Germline V gene lookup returns CDR1 MDHEN and CDR2 SYDVKM. Trimming removed 6 bases at V and 5 bases at J, with 16 bases between. The length of the CDR3 is 14 residues. Quantitative 5'-RACE with molecular barcodes was used to make the TCR beta libraries. TCRdb recomputed calls from the 5' RACE reads with MiXCR, one row per CDR3 protein. The repertoire holds 700,000 to 850,000 distinct CDR3 sequences, with about an eighth as singletons. The chain uses TRBV28 and TRBJ2-5; D unclear. Sequences were obtained from blood, either unsorted or a sorted T cell fraction (not recorded which). The TCR was taken from a male donor with ankylosing spondylitis. CDR3 residues: CASRRPGPRETQYF. CDR3 in DNA: TGTGCCAGCAGGAGGCCGGGCCCGAGGGAGACCCAGTACTTC.